Shown below are 18 T cell receptor beta chains from a single sample sequenced in a study of cytomegalovirus exposure and HLA in healthy donors. In the PCR, 60 Vbeta and 13 Jbeta primers were used. This table comes from immunoSEQ multiplex PCR, and its TCRdb copy is limited to in-frame clones, with some not included. The table has 200,000 to 250,000 clones, approximately 79% seen once. The sequenced sample was PBMCs. The receptors derive from a man aged 50-60 years in good health and CMV-seronegative.

The V and J genes are TRBV19 and TRBJ1-3, with TRBD1 as a possible D gene (5 bases). Germline CDR1 reads LNHDA; CDR2 reads SQIVND (reference sequence). The V end was cut by 2 bases, the J end by 0 bases, with 11 bases between. The CDR3 spans 16 residues. CDR3 in DNA: TGTGCCAGTAGTATACGGAGCAGGGTCTCTGGAAACACCATATATTTT. It is translated as CASSIRSRVSGNTIYF.

The chain joins TRBV4-1 to TRBJ2-1; TRBD2 matches 10 bases. V was clipped by 3 bases and J by 2 bases; unmatched bases: 7. The CDR3 runs 17 residues. The germline gives CDR1 MGHRA, CDR2 YSYEKL. Here the CDR3 DNA reads TGCGCCAGCAGCCAGAGCACGGGGACTAGCGCCTACAATGAGCAGTTCTTC. As protein: CASSQSTGTSAYNEQFF.

The genes are TRBV5-1 and TRBJ2-4, with D possibly matching TRBD1 (6 bases). V shed 4 bases and J shed 2 bases, with 16 bases lying between them. This CDR3 has 16 residues. From germline, CDR1 is SGHRS and CDR2 YFSETQ. For the CDR3, the DNA is TGCGCCAGCAGCCAAGCACCGGGGACAACCAAAAACATTCAGTACTTC. Translating it yields CASSQAPGTTKNIQYF.

This chain joins TRBV6-5 and TRBJ1-3; the match to TRBD1 covers 11 bases. Germline assignment: CDR1 MNHEY and CDR2 SVGAGI. This CDR3 spans 16 amino acids. V shed 0 bases, J shed 8 bases, and the junction held 6 bases outside the gene matches. In DNA form, the CDR3 reads TGTGCCAGCAGTTACTCCGCCGGGACAGGGGGGGACACCATATATTTT. It translates to CASSYSAGTGGDTIYF.

This clone was picked up a small number of times. This sequence joins TRBV11-2 and TRBJ2-2; 7 bases are shared with TRBD2. After removal of 3 bases from V and 5 bases from J, the junction contained 6 bases not matched to a gene. This CDR3 has 15 residues. Germline V gene lookup returns CDR1 SGHAT and CDR2 FQNNGV. CDR3 sequence: CASSFSSGKTGELFF. DNA of the CDR3: TGTGCCAGCAGCTTTTCGAGCGGGAAGACCGGGGAGCTGTTTTTT.

V is TRBV4-2 and J is TRBJ2-7, with a weak D call TRBD2 (6 bases). The CDR3 consists of 15 residues. In germline, CDR1 is LGHNA, CDR2 YNFKEQ. The V gene lost 4 bases and the J gene lost 2 bases, with 15 bases spanning the gap. The CDR3 nucleotides are TGTGCCAGCAGCCCCGATTTAGCGGCGGCCTACGAGCAGTACTTC. Residues: CASSPDLAAAYEQYF.

The chain joins TRBV30 to TRBJ2-5; TRBD1 agrees at 7 bases. The J call is doubtful: the DNA matches TRBJ2-7 better. Germline V CDR1 and CDR2: GTSNPN, SVGIG (reference sequence). This CDR3 has 14 residues. CDR3 sequence (DNA): TGTGCCTGGATTCTTGAGACAGGGCCCTACGAGCAGTACTTC. Protein: CAWILETGPYEQYF.

This clone came up once. This same CDR3 is encoded by further DNA sequences in the sample. The chain has TRBV5-1 and TRBJ2-1; D remains unclear. V gave up 0 bases and J gave up 3 bases, with 4 bases separating them. Per the germline V gene, CDR1 is SGHRS and CDR2 is YFSETQ. The CDR3 is 13 residues long. CDR3 residues: CASSLGGYNEQFF. The CDR3 DNA reads TGCGCCAGCAGCTTGGGAGGCTACAATGAGCAGTTCTTC. The variable domain in full, completed from reference TRBV5-1 and TRBJ2-1, reads KAGVTQTPRYLIKTRGQQVTLSCSPISGHRSVSWYQQTPGQGLQFLFEYFSETQRNKGNFPGRFSGRQFSNSRSEMNVSTLELGDSALYLCASSLGGYNEQFFGPGTRLTVL.

The V call is TRBV5-1, the J call TRBJ2-1, with 11 bases lining up with TRBD1. V gave up 4 bases and J gave up 10 bases; unmatched junction bases: 7. Germline V gene sequence: CDR1 SGHRS, CDR2 YFSETQ. This CDR3 is 14 amino acids long. Here the CDR3 reads CASSAGQGAREQFF. The CDR3 nucleotides are TGCGCCAGCAGCGCCGGACAGGGGGCTAGAGAGCAGTTCTTC.

This clone was seen just once. The V gene is TRBV7-6, the J gene TRBJ1-1; TRBD1 matches at 12 bases. Germline V lookup: CDR1 SGHVS, CDR2 FNYEAQ. The ends lost 4 bases at V and 5 bases at J; junction bases unmatched: 14. The CDR3 spans 18 residues. The CDR3 sequence is CASSSTPGQGARGTEAFF. Here the CDR3 DNA reads TGTGCCAGCAGCTCGACACCGGGACAGGGGGCGAGAGGAACTGAAGCTTTCTTT. The full variable domain, completed using reference TRBV7-6 and TRBJ1-1, is GAGVSQSPRYKVTKRGQDVALRCDPISGHVSLYWYRQALGQGPEFLTYFNYEAQQDKSGLPNDRFSAERPEGSISTLTIQRTEQRDSAMYRCASSSTPGQGARGTEAFFGQGTRLTVV.

This chain connects TRBV5-1 to TRBJ2-1, with TRBD2 matching 9 bases. This CDR3 is built from 15 residues. Germline values: CDR1 SGHRS, CDR2 YFSETQ. V dropped 4 bases and J dropped 5; count of bases not matched to a gene: 7. CDR3 coding DNA: TGCGCCAGCAGCCAGCTAGCGGGGCTAAACAATGAGCAGTTCTTC. Translating it yields CASSQLAGLNNEQFF. The full variable domain, with the rest looked up from reference TRBV5-1 and TRBJ2-1, is KAGVTQTPRYLIKTRGQQVTLSCSPISGHRSVSWYQQTPGQGLQFLFEYFSETQRNKGNFPGRFSGRQFSNSRSEMNVSTLELGDSALYLCASSQLAGLNNEQFFGPGTRLTVL.

This chain uses TRBV5-1 with TRBJ2-7; 7 bases map to TRBD1. Germline V gene data show CDR1 as SGHRS and CDR2 as YFSETQ. The length of the CDR3 is 14 residues. J lost 4 bases, V lost 0 bases, and 4 bases had no gene match. The CDR3 spells CASSLGTGQYEQYF. The CDR3 bases are TGCGCCAGCAGCTTGGGTACGGGACAGTACGAGCAGTACTTC.

The chain links TRBV5-4 to TRBJ1-2; the D gene is possibly TRBD1 (5 bases). Trimming removed 4 bases from V and 8 bases from J, with 15 bases in between. There are 13 residues in the CDR3. The germline CDR1 and CDR2 sequences are SGHNT and YYREEE (reference sequence). The CDR3 DNA reads TGTGCCAGCAGCCCTCCGAGCGGGGGAGGCTACACCTTC. It is translated as CASSPPSGGGYTF.

The chain has TRBV6-6 and TRBJ1-5, with D hard to call. The CDR3 is 14 amino acids. Germline loops: CDR1 MNHNY, CDR2 SVGAGI (reference sequence). Trimming pared 5 bases from V and 0 bases from J, leaving 8 bases between. As DNA, the CDR3 is TGTGCCAGCAGTGGAGATTATAGCAATCAGCCCCAGCATTTT. It is translated as CASSGDYSNQPQHF.

The gene calls are TRBV28 and TRBJ2-7; 8 nucleotides agree with TRBD2. Germline V CDR1 and CDR2: MDHEN, SYDVKM. Losses at the gene ends were 6 bases for V and 2 bases for J; bases not matched to a gene: 9. The CDR3 runs 15 residues. The CDR3 here is CASSQRELGAYEQYF. The CDR3 nucleotides are TGTGCCAGCAGCCAGCGGGAGCTTGGAGCCTACGAGCAGTACTTC.

The CDR3: CSVEDTPLAATDTQYF. The CDR3 DNA reads TGCAGCGTTGAAGATACCCCTCTAGCGGCCACAGATACGCAGTATTTT. This chain links TRBV29-1 with TRBJ2-3; 7 bases fit TRBD2. Trimming cost V 0 bases and J 2 bases; bases outside gene matches: 8. This CDR3 contains 16 residues. CDR1 is SQVTM and CDR2 is ANQGSEA in the germline V gene.

The chain has TRBV2 and TRBJ1-5; D uncertain. Trimming cost V 8 bases and J 3 bases, with 11 bases left between them. Germline V gene data show CDR1 as SNHLY and CDR2 as FYNNEI. CDR3 size: 13 residues. The chain's CDR3 is CASLRSLNQPQHF. The DNA for the CDR3 is TGTGCCAGCCTCCGAAGCCTCAATCAGCCCCAGCATTTT.

The CDR3 nucleotides read TGTGCCAGCAGTCCGGACAGGACTCGGGCTTTCTTT. Translating gives CASSPDRTRAFF. The chain carries TRBV7-9 and TRBJ1-1; 7 nucleotides line up with TRBD1. Trimming cost V 6 bases and J 11 bases; bases outside gene matches: 9. This CDR3 is 12 amino acids long. In germline, CDR1 is SEHNR, CDR2 FQNEAQ (reference sequence).